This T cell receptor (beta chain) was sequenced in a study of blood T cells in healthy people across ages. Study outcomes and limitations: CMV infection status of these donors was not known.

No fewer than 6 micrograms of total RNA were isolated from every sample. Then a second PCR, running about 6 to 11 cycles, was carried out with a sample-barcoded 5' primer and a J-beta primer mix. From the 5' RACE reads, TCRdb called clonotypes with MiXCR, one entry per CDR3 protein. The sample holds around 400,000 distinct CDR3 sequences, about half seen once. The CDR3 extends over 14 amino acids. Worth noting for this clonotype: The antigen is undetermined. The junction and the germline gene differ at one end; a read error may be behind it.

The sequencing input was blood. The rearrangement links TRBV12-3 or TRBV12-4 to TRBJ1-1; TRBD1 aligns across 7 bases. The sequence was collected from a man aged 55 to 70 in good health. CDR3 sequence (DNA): TGTGCCGGCAGTCGAAACGCAGGGGGCACTGAAGCTTTCTTT. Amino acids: CAGSRNAGGTEAFF.